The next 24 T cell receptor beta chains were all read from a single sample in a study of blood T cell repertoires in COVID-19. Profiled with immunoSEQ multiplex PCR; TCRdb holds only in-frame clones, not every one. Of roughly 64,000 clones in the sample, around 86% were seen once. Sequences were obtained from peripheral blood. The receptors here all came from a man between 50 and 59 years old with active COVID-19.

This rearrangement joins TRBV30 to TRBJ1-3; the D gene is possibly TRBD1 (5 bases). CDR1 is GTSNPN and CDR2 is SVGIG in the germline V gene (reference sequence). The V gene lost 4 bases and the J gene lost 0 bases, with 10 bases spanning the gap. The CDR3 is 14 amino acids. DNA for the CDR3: TGTGCCTGGAATGGGGCCCTCTCTGGAAACACCATATATTTT. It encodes CAWNGALSGNTIYF. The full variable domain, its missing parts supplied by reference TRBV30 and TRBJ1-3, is SQTIHQWPATLVQPVGSPLSLECTVEGTSNPNLYWYRQAAGRGLQLLFYSVGIGQISSEVPQNLSASRPQDRQFILSSKKLLLSDSGFYLCAWNGALSGNTIYFGEGSWLTVV.

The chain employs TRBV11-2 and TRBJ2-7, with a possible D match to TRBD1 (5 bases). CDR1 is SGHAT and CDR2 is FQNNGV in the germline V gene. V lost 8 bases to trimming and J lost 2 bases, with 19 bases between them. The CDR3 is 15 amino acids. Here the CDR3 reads CASRDLRTGTYEQYF. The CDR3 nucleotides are TGTGCCAGCCGCGACCTTAGAACAGGCACCTACGAGCAGTACTTC.

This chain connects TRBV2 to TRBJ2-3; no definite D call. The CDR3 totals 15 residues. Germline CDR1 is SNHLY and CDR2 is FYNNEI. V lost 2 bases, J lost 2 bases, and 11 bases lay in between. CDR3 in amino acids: CASSEIQRATDTQYF. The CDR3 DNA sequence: TGTGCCAGCAGTGAAATTCAGCGTGCCACAGATACGCAGTATTTT.

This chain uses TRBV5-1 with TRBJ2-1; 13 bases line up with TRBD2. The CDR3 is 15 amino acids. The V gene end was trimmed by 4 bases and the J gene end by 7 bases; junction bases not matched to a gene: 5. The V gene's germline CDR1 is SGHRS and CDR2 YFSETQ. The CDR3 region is CASSRLAGGSNEQFF. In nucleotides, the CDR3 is TGCGCCAGCAGCCGACTAGCGGGAGGCTCGAATGAGCAGTTCTTC.

The CDR3 DNA reads TGTGCCAGCAGACCGCGCGGGATTGAGGAGGAGACCCAGTACTTC. This encodes CASRPRGIEEETQYF. This rearrangement joins TRBV27 to TRBJ2-5; D perhaps matches TRBD2 (6 bases). This CDR3 has 15 amino acids. The V end lost 6 bases, the J end lost 5 bases, and 19 bases lay between the germline ends. Germline V gene lookup returns CDR1 MNHEY and CDR2 SMNVEV (reference sequence).

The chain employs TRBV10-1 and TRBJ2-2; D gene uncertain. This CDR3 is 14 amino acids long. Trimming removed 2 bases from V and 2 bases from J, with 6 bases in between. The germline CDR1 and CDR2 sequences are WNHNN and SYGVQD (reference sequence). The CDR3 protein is CASSESLNTGELFF. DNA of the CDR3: TGCGCCAGCAGTGAGAGCCTAAACACCGGGGAGCTGTTTTTT.

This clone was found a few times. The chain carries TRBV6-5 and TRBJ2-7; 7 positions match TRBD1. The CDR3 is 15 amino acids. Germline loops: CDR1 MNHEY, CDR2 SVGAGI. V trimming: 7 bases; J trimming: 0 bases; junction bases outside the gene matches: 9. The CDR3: CASTPGSGGSYEQYF. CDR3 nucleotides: TGTGCCAGCACCCCGGGGTCAGGGGGCTCCTACGAGCAGTACTTC.

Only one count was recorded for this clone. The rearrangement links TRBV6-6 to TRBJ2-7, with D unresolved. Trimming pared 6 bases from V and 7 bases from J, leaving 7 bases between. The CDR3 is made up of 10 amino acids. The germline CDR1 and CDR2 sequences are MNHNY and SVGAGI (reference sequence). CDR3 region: CASRWAEQYF. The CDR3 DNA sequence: TGTGCCAGCAGGTGGGCGGAGCAGTACTTC.

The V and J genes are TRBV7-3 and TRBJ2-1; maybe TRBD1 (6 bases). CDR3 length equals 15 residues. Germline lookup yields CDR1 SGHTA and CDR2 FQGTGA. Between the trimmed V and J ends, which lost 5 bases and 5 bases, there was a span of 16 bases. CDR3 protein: CASSVSPTGHNEQFF. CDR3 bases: TGTGCCAGCAGCGTATCCCCGACAGGCCACAATGAGCAGTTCTTC.

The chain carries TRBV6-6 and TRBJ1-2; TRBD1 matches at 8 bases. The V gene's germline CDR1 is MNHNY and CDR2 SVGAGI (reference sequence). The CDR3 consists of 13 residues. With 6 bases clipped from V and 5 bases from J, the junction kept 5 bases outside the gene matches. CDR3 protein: CASRDREFYGYTF. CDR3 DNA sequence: TGTGCCAGCAGGGACAGGGAATTTTATGGCTACACCTTC.

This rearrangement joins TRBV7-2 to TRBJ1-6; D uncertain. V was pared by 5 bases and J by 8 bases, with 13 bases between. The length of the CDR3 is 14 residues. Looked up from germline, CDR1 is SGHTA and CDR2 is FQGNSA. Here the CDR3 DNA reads TGTGCCAGCAGCGTGGCAGGCCAGGATTCACCCCTCCACTTT. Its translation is CASSVAGQDSPLHF.

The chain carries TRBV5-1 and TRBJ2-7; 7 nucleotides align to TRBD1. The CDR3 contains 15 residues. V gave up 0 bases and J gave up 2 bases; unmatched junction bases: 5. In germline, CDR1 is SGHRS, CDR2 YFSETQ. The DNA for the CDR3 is TGCGCCAGCAGCTTGGCCGGGACAGCAACCTACGAGCAGTACTTC. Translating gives CASSLAGTATYEQYF.

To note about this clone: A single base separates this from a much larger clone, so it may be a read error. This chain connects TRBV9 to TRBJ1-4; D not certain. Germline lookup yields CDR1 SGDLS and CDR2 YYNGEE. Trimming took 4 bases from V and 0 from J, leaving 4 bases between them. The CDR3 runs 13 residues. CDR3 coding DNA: TGTGCCAGCAGCCCCGCAACTAATGAAAAACTGTTTTTT. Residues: CASSPATNEKLFF.

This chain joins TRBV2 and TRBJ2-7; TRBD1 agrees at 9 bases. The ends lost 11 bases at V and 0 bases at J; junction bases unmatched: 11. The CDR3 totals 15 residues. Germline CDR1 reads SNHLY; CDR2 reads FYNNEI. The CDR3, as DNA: TGTGCCTCTCTCCGGGACAGGGATCCCTCCTACGAGCAGTACTTC. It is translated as CASLRDRDPSYEQYF.

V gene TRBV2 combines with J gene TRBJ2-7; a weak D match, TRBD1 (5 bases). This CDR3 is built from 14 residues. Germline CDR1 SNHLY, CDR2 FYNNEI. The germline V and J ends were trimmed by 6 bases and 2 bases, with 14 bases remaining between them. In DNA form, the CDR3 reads TGTGCCAGCAGGGAACCAGGGCAGACCTACGAGCAGTACTTC. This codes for CASREPGQTYEQYF.

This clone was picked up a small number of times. The CDR3 region is CASSLTGGDPSYEQYF. The CDR3 nucleotides are TGTGCCAGCAGCCTAACAGGGGGGGACCCCTCCTACGAGCAGTACTTC. The J gene is TRBJ2-7, the V gene TRBV28; D may be TRBD1 (8 bases). The germline gives CDR1 MDHEN, CDR2 SYDVKM. The CDR3 is made up of 16 amino acids. V shed 6 bases and J shed 0 bases, with 18 bases lying between them.

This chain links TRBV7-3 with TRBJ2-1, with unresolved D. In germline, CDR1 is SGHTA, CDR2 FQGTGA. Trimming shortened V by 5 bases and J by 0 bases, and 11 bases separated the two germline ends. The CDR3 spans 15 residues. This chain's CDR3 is CASSPRRSSYNEQFF. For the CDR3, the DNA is TGTGCCAGCAGCCCTCGTCGGAGCTCCTACAATGAGCAGTTCTTC. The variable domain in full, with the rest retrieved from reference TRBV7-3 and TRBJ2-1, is GAGVSQTPSNKVTEKGKYVELRCDPISGHTALYWYRQSLGQGPEFLIYFQGTGAADDSGLPNDRFFAVRPEGSVSTLKIQRTERGDSAVYLCASSPRRSSYNEQFFGPGTRLTVL.

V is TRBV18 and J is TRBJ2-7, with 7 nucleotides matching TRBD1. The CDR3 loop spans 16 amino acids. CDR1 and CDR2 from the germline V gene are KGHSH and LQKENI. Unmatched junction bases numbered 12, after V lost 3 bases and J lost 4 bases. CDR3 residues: CASSPVGTVHNYEQYF. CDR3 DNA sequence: TGTGCCAGCTCACCTGTTGGGACAGTCCACAATTACGAGCAGTACTTC.

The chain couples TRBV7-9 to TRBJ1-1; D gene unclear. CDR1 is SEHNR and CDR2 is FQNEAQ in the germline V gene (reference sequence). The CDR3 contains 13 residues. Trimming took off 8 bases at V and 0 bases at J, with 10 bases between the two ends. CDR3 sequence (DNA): TGTGCCAGCCGGCGGGTCTTGAACACTGAAGCTTTCTTT. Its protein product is CASRRVLNTEAFF.

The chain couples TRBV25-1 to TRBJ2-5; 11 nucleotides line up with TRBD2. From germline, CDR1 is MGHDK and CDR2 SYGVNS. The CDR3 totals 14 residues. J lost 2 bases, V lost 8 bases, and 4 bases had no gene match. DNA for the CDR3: TGTGCCAGCGCTAGCGGGGGGTTTCAAGAGACCCAGTACTTC. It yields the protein CASASGGFQETQYF.

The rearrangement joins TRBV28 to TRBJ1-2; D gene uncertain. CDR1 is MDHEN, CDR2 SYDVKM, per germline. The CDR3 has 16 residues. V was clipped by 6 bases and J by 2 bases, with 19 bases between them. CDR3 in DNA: TGTGCCAGCAGCCCGACTCGGCCTGATCCAAACTATGGCTACACCTTC. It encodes CASSPTRPDPNYGYTF.

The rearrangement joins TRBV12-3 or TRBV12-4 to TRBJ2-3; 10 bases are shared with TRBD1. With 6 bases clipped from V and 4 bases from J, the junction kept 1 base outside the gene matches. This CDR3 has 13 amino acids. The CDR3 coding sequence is TGTGCCAGCAGGACAGGGGGCCCAGATACGCAGTATTTT. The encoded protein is CASRTGGPDTQYF.

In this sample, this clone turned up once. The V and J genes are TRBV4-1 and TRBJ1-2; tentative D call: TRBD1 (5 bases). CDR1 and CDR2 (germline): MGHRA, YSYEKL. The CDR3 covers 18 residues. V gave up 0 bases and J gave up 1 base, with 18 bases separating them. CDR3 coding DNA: TGCGCCAGCAGCCAAGACCCCGGAGTGGGCAGGGTTAACTATGGCTACACCTTC. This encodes CASSQDPGVGRVNYGYTF.

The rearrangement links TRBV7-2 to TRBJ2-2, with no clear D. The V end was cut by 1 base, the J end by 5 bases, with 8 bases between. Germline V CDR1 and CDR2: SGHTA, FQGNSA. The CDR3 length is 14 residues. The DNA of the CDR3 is TGTGCCAGCAGCTTAGGGTACGGTACCGGGGAGCTGTTTTTT. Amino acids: CASSLGYGTGELFF.